This record covers a single T cell receptor beta chain. The data were taken from a study of blood T cell repertoires in COVID-19. Sequencing was performed with immunoSEQ multiplex PCR; in TCRdb, only in-frame clones are kept and a portion is missing. The table has some 110,000 clones, 70% to 90% seen once. The CDR3 runs 13 residues. Germline V gene data show CDR1 as MRHNA and CDR2 as SNTAGT. The V end lost 5 bases, the J end lost 7 bases, and 15 bases lay between the germline ends. The source material was peripheral blood. This TCR was sampled from a man between 35 and 55 years old with acute or convalescent COVID-19. The chain links TRBV6-4 to TRBJ2-7; no clear D. The CDR3 DNA sequence: TGTGCCAGCAGTACCCAGCAGCCGAGGGAGCAGTACTTC. Its protein is CASSTQQPREQYF.